This is a list of T cell receptor beta chains from one sample in a study of T-cell reconstitution after alpha-beta-depleted transplantation in children. TCRdb independently ran MiXCR on the PCR reads; one entry per CDR3 protein. The repertoire consists of roughly 500,000 distinct CDR3 sequences, with approximately 30% occurring once and the leading ten covering approximately 2.3%. Source: PBMCs from the stem cell graft donor, taken from the stem cell graft. The receptors derive from a human donor who donated a stem cell graft to a child with aplastic anemia. Each CDR3 is given with its conserved first and last residue. Fields, in order: clone size, D gene, J gene, V gene, CDR3 protein, CDR3 DNA. A D gene is named only where the DNA matches it firmly. The listing skips clone size in some rows; elsewhere it reads once, few, many or a size class.

-,TRBD2,TRBJ2-3,TRBV14,CASSRQLASTDTQYF,TGTGCCAGCAGCCGACAACTAGCGAGCACAGATACGCAGTATTTT
few,TRBD2,TRBJ2-7,TRBV6-1,CASSRTSDYEQYF,TGTGCCAGCAGTCGGACTAGCGACTACGAGCAGTACTTC
-,-,TRBJ2-7,TRBV2,CASGNPRIIYEQYF,TGTGCCAGCGGGAATCCGCGGATAATCTACGAGCAGTACTTC
-,-,TRBJ1-1,TRBV25-1,CASSVGGRTEAFF,TGTGCCAGCAGTGTTGGGGGCCGCACTGAAGCTTTCTTT
few,TRBD2,TRBJ2-2,TRBV12-3/TRBV12-4,CASSQGSGLVPGELFF,TGTGCCAGCAGTCAGGGTAGCGGGCTTGTTCCCGGGGAGCTGTTTTTT
few,TRBD2,TRBJ2-1,TRBV5-1,CASSRTGTSGRNEQFF,TGCGCCAGCAGCAGAACCGGGACTAGCGGGAGAAATGAGCAGTTCTTC
-,-,TRBJ2-1,TRBV7-2,CASSSDRSYNEQFF,TGTGCCAGCAGCTCCGACAGATCGTACAATGAGCAGTTCTTC
-,TRBD2,TRBJ2-2,TRBV4-3,CASSPWAGGTGELFF,TGCGCCAGCAGCCCTTGGGCGGGGGGAACCGGGGAGCTGTTTTTT
few,-,TRBJ2-3,TRBV12-3/TRBV12-4,CASSRGVADTQYF,TGTGCCAGCAGCCGAGGGGTCGCAGATACGCAGTATTTT
-,TRBD1,TRBJ2-3,TRBV20-1,CSARDKGQLSTDTQYF,TGCAGTGCTAGAGACAAGGGACAGCTTAGCACAGATACGCAGTATTTT
-,-,TRBJ1-4,TRBV29-1,CSVAGLNEKLFF,TGCAGCGTTGCAGGGCTTAATGAAAAACTGTTTTTT
once,-,TRBJ2-5,TRBV7-2,CASSFGLTEETQYF,TGTGCCAGCAGCTTCGGCCTCACGGAAGAGACCCAGTACTTC
few,-,TRBJ1-5,TRBV12-3/TRBV12-4,CASSLPGANNQPQHF,TGTGCCAGCAGTTTACCAGGGGCTAACAATCAGCCCCAGCATTTT
few,-,TRBJ2-6,TRBV28,CASSSRWRANVLTF,TGTGCCAGCAGTTCGCGGTGGCGGGCCAACGTCCTGACTTTC
-,TRBD2,TRBJ2-5,TRBV5-1,CASSSTSGRWETQYF,TGCGCCAGCAGTTCGACTAGCGGGAGATGGGAGACCCAGTACTTC
many,-,TRBJ2-6,TRBV6-4,CASSDRDSGANVLTF,TGTGCCAGCAGTGACAGGGACTCTGGGGCCAACGTCCTGACTTTC
-,-,TRBJ2-7,TRBV12-3/TRBV12-4,CASQSVYEQYF,TGTGCCAGCCAGTCAGTCTACGAGCAGTACTTC
-,-,TRBJ2-1,TRBV5-1,CASSLARTDLYNEQFF,TGCGCCAGCAGCTTGGCCAGGACGGATCTCTACAATGAGCAGTTCTTC
few,-,TRBJ1-1,TRBV10-3,CAISEGAEITEAFF,TGTGCCATCAGTGAAGGGGCTGAAATAACTGAAGCTTTCTTT
few,-,TRBJ1-5,TRBV20-1,CSAQEGQHNQPQHF,TGCAGTGCCCAAGAAGGACAGCACAATCAGCCCCAGCATTTT
few,-,TRBJ1-5,TRBV6-1,CASSSRDKSVLAQHF,TGTGCCAGCAGCTCCCGGGACAAATCCGTCCTGGCCCAGCATTTT
few,TRBD1,TRBJ1-2,TRBV5-1,CASSFNTGTGGIGYTF,TGCGCCAGCAGCTTCAATACCGGGACAGGGGGTATTGGCTACACCTTC
many,-,TRBJ1-3,TRBV12-3/TRBV12-4,CASLDLGSGNTIYF,TGTGCCAGCTTAGATTTGGGGTCTGGAAACACCATATATTTT
many,-,TRBJ1-1,TRBV7-2,CASSLRGLGGTEAFF,TGTGCCAGCAGCTTACGGGGGCTTGGAGGTACTGAAGCTTTCTTT
-,TRBD1,TRBJ2-7,TRBV7-2,CASSSDRGVEQYF,TGTGCCAGCAGCTCGGACAGGGGCGTCGAGCAGTACTTC
-,TRBD1,TRBJ2-3,TRBV6-1,CASSSQGRWTDTQYF,TGTGCCAGCAGCTCACAGGGGAGATGGACAGATACGCAGTATTTT
-,TRBD2,TRBJ2-3,TRBV4-3,CASSQDVAGPTDTQYF,TGCGCCAGCAGCCAAGATGTAGCGGGACCCACAGATACGCAGTATTTT
few,-,TRBJ1-1,TRBV12-3/TRBV12-4,CASSLANLAETFF,TGTGCCAGCAGTTTGGCGAACCTCGCTGAAACTTTCTTT
-,TRBD2,TRBJ2-2,TRBV18,CASSPQLAGRTGELFF,TGTGCCAGCTCACCCCAGCTAGCGGGACGGACCGGGGAGCTGTTTTTT
few,-,TRBJ2-2,TRBV12-3/TRBV12-4,CATFLGTGELFF,TGTGCCACTTTTTTGGGGACCGGGGAGCTGTTTTTT
-,TRBD1,TRBJ2-2,TRBV7-9,CASSKSSGTGRTGELFF,TGTGCCAGCAGCAAAAGTTCCGGGACAGGCCGAACCGGGGAGCTGTTTTTT
few,TRBD2,TRBJ2-3,TRBV20-1,CSAGPASGSTDTQYF,TGCAGTGCCGGACCCGCTAGCGGGAGTACAGATACGCAGTATTTT
-,-,TRBJ2-1,TRBV18,CASSTVVPKDNEQFF,TGTGCCAGCTCCACCGTGGTCCCTAAGGATAATGAGCAGTTCTTC
once,TRBD2,TRBJ2-2,TRBV19,CASTSGSLTGELFF,TGTGCCAGTACTAGCGGGAGCCTCACCGGGGAGCTGTTTTTT
-,TRBD2,TRBJ2-1,TRBV3-1,CASSPARNSGKNEQFF,TGTGCCAGCAGTCCCGCCCGGAATAGCGGGAAGAATGAGCAGTTCTTC
once,-,TRBJ2-2,TRBV6-5,CASSYSGRATGELFF,TGTGCCAGCAGTTACTCCGGCAGGGCCACCGGGGAGCTGTTTTTT
-,-,TRBJ1-2,TRBV30,CAWRPPRTALLYGYTF,TGTGCCTGGAGGCCCCCCCGTACAGCGCTCCTCTATGGCTACACCTTC